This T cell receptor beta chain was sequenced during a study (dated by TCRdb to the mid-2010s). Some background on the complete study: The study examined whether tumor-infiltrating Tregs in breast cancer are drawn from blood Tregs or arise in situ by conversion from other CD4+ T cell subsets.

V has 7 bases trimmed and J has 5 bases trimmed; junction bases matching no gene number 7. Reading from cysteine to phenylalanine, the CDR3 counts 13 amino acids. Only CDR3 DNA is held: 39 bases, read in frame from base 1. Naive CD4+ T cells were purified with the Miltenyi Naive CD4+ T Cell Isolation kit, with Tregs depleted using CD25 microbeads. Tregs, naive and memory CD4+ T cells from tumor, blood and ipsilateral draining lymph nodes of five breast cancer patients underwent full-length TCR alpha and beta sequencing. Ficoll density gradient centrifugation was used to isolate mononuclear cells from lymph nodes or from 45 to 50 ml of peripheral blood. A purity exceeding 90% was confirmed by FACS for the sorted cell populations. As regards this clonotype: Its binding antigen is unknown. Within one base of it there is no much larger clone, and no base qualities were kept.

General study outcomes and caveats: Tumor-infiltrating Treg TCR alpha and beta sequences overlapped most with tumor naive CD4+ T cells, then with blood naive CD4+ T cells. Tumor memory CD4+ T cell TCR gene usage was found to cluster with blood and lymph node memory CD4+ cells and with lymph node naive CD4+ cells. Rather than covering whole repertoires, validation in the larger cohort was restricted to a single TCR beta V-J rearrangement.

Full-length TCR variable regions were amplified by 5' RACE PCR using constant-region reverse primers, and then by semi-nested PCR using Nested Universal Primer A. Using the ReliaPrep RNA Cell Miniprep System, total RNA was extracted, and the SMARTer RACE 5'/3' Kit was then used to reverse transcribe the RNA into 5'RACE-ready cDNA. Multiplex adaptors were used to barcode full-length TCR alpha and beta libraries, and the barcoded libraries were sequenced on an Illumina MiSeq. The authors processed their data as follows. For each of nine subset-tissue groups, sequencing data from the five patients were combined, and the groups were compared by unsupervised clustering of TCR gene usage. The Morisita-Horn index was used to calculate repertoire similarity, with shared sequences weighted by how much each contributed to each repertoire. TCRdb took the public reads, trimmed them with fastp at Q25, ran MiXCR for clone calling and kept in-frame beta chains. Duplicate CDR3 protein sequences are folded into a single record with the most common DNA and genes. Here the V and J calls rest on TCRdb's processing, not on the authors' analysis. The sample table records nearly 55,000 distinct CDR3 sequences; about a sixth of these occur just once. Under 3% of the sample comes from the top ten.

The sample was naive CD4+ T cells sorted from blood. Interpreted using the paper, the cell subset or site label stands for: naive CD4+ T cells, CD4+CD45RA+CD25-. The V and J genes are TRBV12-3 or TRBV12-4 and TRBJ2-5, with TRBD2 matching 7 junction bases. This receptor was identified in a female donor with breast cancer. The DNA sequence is TGTGCCAGCACATGGGGAGGGCCGGAGACCCAGTACTTC. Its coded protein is CASTWGGPETQYF.